This T cell receptor beta chain is drawn from a study of blood T cell repertoires in COVID-19. Whole-study context: T cells, B-cell-depleted T cells, or PBMCs provided the cDNA or gDNA that served as material.

Authors' analysis steps: Amplified reference gene primers provided the basis for estimating nucleated cell counts. Measured with immunoSEQ multiplex PCR; TCRdb has only the in-frame clones, and not every one. V and J calls plus clone size are reproduced from that table; the DNA served to infer D and trimming. The sample yields 95,000 or so clones, about four fifths seen once. The V gene end was trimmed by 6 bases and the J gene end by 13 bases; junction bases not matched to a gene: 10. This CDR3 comprises 12 residues. Germline-derived CDR1 and CDR2 are MNHEY and SVGAGI. The chain has TRBV6-5 and TRBJ1-1, with TRBD1 matching over 8 bases. The TCR sequence derives from a human donor in a cohort sampled during active COVID-19. The material sequenced was peripheral blood. The CDR3 sequence is CASSRGQGRVFF. CDR3 nucleotide sequence: TGTGCCAGCAGCCGCGGACAGGGCAGAGTTTTCTTT.